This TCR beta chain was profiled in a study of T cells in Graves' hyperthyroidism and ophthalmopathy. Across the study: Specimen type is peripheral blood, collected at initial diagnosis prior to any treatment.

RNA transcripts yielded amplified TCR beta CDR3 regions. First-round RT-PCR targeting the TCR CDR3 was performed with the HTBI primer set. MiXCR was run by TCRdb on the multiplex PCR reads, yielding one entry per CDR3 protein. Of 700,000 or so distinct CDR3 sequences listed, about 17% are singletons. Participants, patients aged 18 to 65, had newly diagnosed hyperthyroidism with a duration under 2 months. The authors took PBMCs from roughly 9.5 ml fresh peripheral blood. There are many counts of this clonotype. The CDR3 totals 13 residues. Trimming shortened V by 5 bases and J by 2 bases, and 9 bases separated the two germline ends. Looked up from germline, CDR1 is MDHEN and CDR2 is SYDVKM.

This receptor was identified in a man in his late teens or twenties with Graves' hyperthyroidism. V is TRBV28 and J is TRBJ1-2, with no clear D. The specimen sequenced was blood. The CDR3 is CASSPTPNYGYTF. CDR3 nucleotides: TGTGCCAGCAGTCCTACACCAAACTATGGCTACACCTTC.